Listed below are T cell receptor beta chains from one sample, sequenced in a study of T cells in Graves' hyperthyroidism and ophthalmopathy. MiXCR, run by TCRdb on the multiplex PCR reads, gives a single entry per CDR3 protein. Among more than 300,000 distinct CDR3 sequences listed, about a fifth were seen once. Sequenced material: blood. All receptors come from a man between 18 and 35 years old with Graves' ophthalmopathy. CDR3s include the opening cysteine and the closing phenylalanine or tryptophan. A D gene is named only where the DNA matches it firmly. Expanded clones are given a class, and other clones once, few, many or no size at all.

size,V,D,J,DNA,CDR3
few,TRBV5-8,.,TRBJ2-7,TGTGCCAGCAGCTACACAGGGATGACCTACGAGCAGTACTTC,CASSYTGMTYEQYF
many,TRBV12-3/TRBV12-4,.,TRBJ2-7,TGTGCCAGCAGTTTAGTCAGGGCTTACGAGCAGTACTTC,CASSLVRAYEQYF
many,TRBV6-1,.,TRBJ2-7,TGTGCCAGCAGTTCCAGAACGGGACACACCTACGAGCAGTACTTC,CASSSRTGHTYEQYF
.,TRBV6-4,TRBD2,TRBJ2-2,TGTGCCAGCAGTGACACTAGCGACACCGGGGAGCTGTTTTTT,CASSDTSDTGELFF
.,TRBV7-2,TRBD2,TRBJ2-7,TGTGCCAGCAGCTTAGCTAGCGGGGCTATCTACGAGCAGTACTTC,CASSLASGAIYEQYF
many,TRBV3-1,TRBD1,TRBJ2-7,TGTGCCAGCAGCCAACAGGGACAGGGATACTACGAGCAGTACTTC,CASSQQGQGYYEQYF
many,TRBV28,TRBD1,TRBJ1-1,TGTGCCAGCAGTAAATTGAGACAGGGGTGGGACACTGAAGCTTTCTTT,CASSKLRQGWDTEAFF
.,TRBV20-1,.,TRBJ1-2,TGCAGTGCTAGAGTTACGGGCCCGCTCGGCTACACCTTC,CSARVTGPLGYTF
many,TRBV7-9,TRBD1,TRBJ1-1,TGTGCCAGCAGTTTAACAGGGGGGAGGAACACTGAAGCTTTCTTT,CASSLTGGRNTEAFF
many,TRBV7-8,TRBD2,TRBJ2-3,TGTGCCAGCAGCCCCCGGACTAGCCCAGATACGCAGTATTTT,CASSPRTSPDTQYF
many,TRBV18,.,TRBJ1-1,TGTGCCAGCTCACCTCTTGAGGGAGTCAACACTGAAGCTTTCTTT,CASSPLEGVNTEAFF
many,TRBV12-3/TRBV12-4,.,TRBJ2-1,TGTGCCAGCAGTTGGGGGCGGCCCAATGAGCAGTTCTTC,CASSWGRPNEQFF
.,TRBV27,TRBD1,TRBJ1-2,TGTGCCAGCGGCGGGACAGTCCATGGCTACACCTTC,CASGGTVHGYTF
many,TRBV6-1,.,TRBJ1-2,TGTGCCAGCAGTGGTGGACGGTTTGGGTATGGCTACACCTTC,CASSGGRFGYGYTF
many,TRBV3-1,.,TRBJ2-7,TGTGCCAGCAGCCAAGCTCCGGGACAACCATACGAGCAGTACTTC,CASSQAPGQPYEQYF
.,TRBV6-1,.,TRBJ2-1,TGTGCCAGCGGCCAAGAGAAAAAGCAGTTCTTC,CASGQEKKQFF
few,TRBV12-3/TRBV12-4,.,TRBJ2-2,TGTGCCAGCAGAGCCCCAGGGGCCACCGGGGAGCTGTTTTTT,CASRAPGATGELFF
many,TRBV7-3,.,TRBJ2-2,TGTGCCAGCAGCTTAACTCGGGCAGGGATATCGACCGGGGAGCTGTTTTTT,CASSLTRAGISTGELFF
many,TRBV7-2,.,TRBJ1-5,TGTGCCAGCAGCCTCCTAGGGGACACCGTTAGCAATCAGCCCCAGCATTTT,CASSLLGDTVSNQPQHF
many,TRBV5-1,TRBD1,TRBJ2-2,TGCGCCAGCAGCTTGAAAGAGACAGGGTACACCGGGGAGCTGTTTTTT,CASSLKETGYTGELFF
many,TRBV20-1,.,TRBJ2-1,TGCAGTGCTAGACCAAGCGGGCCTTACAATGAGCAGTTCTTC,CSARPSGPYNEQFF
.,TRBV7-2,.,TRBJ1-6,TGTGCCAGCAGCTTAATTATGGGGGGAAATTCACCCCTCCACTTT,CASSLIMGGNSPLHF
few,TRBV18,.,TRBJ2-5,TGTGCCAGCTCACCCCCACAGGGGAGGGAGACCCAGTACTTC,CASSPPQGRETQYF
many,TRBV2,TRBD1,TRBJ2-2,TGTGCCAGCAGCCCGGGACAGGGGTTAGCCGGGGAGCTGTTTTTT,CASSPGQGLAGELFF
.,TRBV5-6,TRBD1,TRBJ2-7,TGTGCCAGCAGCCCCCTTGGTGGGGACAGGGATTACGGGCAGTACTTC,CASSPLGGDRDYGQYF